This T cell receptor (beta chain) was sequenced during a study of regulatory T cells in long-lasting Graves disease. Study conclusions and caveats: Favoring TRBV28, TRBJ1-2 and TRBJ2-5 was a feature seen in persistent disease.

Sample time point: newly diagnosed GD, antithyroid drugs for less than 3 months. PBMC RNA served as the TCR library source. The CDR3 is 13 amino acids. The V end lost 10 bases, the J end lost 1 base, and 13 bases lay between the germline ends. Germline lookup yields CDR1 MNHNS and CDR2 SASEGT. In building TCR beta libraries, iRepertoire HTBI primers were used together with Arm-PCR of CDR3 regions. TCRdb re-called the multiplex PCR reads through MiXCR, storing one row per CDR3 protein. The sample includes more than 450,000 distinct CDR3 sequences, 15% to 20% of them seen just once. In regard to this clonotype: The antigen remains undetermined.

The same data also contributed to another study, on T cells in Graves' hyperthyroidism and ophthalmopathy.

The origin of this receptor is a man in his forties with Graves disease. The J gene is TRBJ2-5, the V gene TRBV6-1; D not certain. Sequencing was performed on peripheral blood mononuclear cells (PBMCs), taken at new diagnosis, from a patient treated with antithyroid drugs. For the CDR3, the DNA is TGTGCCAACTCCAAAGGCATCCAAGAGACCCAGTACTTC. Translating gives CANSKGIQETQYF.